Listed below are T cell receptor beta chains from one sample, sequenced in a study of regulatory T cells in long-lasting Graves disease. TCRdb ran MiXCR on the multiplex PCR reads and lists one entry per CDR3 protein. The sample holds around 430,000 distinct CDR3 sequences, 20% to 25% seen once. Sequencing was performed on peripheral blood mononuclear cells (PBMCs), taken when the disease was refractory, from a patient treated with antithyroid drugs. The receptor source for this set is a female donor with Graves disease. Each CDR3 is given with its conserved first and last residue. D genes are given only for firm matches. Only some rows state a clone size, as once, few, many or a class for expanded clones.

J: TRBJ2-7
V: TRBV5-1
size: many
D: TRBD1
CDR3: CASSFDWDRSYEQYF
DNA: TGCGCCAGCAGCTTTGATTGGGACAGATCCTACGAGCAGTACTTC

J: TRBJ2-6
V: TRBV5-5
size: few
D: .
CDR3: CASSIYLAANVLTF
DNA: TGTGCCAGCAGCATTTATCTGGCGGCCAACGTCCTGACTTTC

J: TRBJ1-1
V: TRBV12-3/TRBV12-4
size: .
D: TRBD1
CDR3: CASSFKRRTGNTEAFF
DNA: TGTGCCAGCAGTTTTAAGCGCAGGACAGGGAACACTGAAGCTTTCTTT

J: TRBJ2-5
V: TRBV4-2
size: .
D: TRBD1
CDR3: CASSQLGTGSETQYF
DNA: TGTGCCAGCAGCCAACTTGGGACAGGGTCAGAGACCCAGTACTTC

J: TRBJ1-1
V: TRBV19
size: few
D: .
CDR3: CASSVSRGWTEAFF
DNA: TGTGCCAGTAGCGTAAGTAGGGGGTGGACTGAAGCTTTCTTT

J: TRBJ2-3
V: TRBV2
size: .
D: .
CDR3: CASSEISSTDTQYF
DNA: TGTGCCAGCAGTGAAATCAGCAGCACAGATACGCAGTATTTT

J: TRBJ2-3
V: TRBV2
size: once
D: TRBD2
CDR3: CASSEGERGGSDTQYF
DNA: TGTGCCAGCAGTGAGGGCGAGCGGGGGGGCTCAGATACGCAGTATTTT

J: TRBJ1-4
V: TRBV4-1
size: .
D: TRBD1
CDR3: CASSPAGDSGTEKLFF
DNA: TGCGCCAGCAGCCCCGCAGGGGACAGTGGAACTGAAAAACTGTTTTTT

J: TRBJ1-1
V: TRBV10-3
size: .
D: .
CDR3: CATGRPDTEAFF
DNA: TGTGCCACGGGACGGCCTGACACTGAAGCTTTCTTT

J: TRBJ2-7
V: TRBV12-3/TRBV12-4
size: few
D: .
CDR3: CASSPDAEEQYF
DNA: TGTGCCAGCAGCCCCGACGCCGAGGAGCAGTACTTC

J: TRBJ2-2
V: TRBV28
size: .
D: .
CDR3: CASSLPGDSGELFF
DNA: TGTGCCAGCAGTTTACCCGGGGATTCCGGGGAGCTGTTTTTT

J: TRBJ1-5
V: TRBV24-1
size: many
D: .
CDR3: CATRSGGWNQPQHF
DNA: TGTGCCACCCGGTCCGGGGGCTGGAATCAGCCCCAGCATTTT

J: TRBJ1-2
V: TRBV28
size: many
D: .
CDR3: CASSPRGTNYGYTF
DNA: TGTGCCAGCAGCCCTCGGGGCACTAACTATGGCTACACCTTC

J: TRBJ2-7
V: TRBV20-1
size: .
D: TRBD1
CDR3: CSAPPDRVRVYEQYF
DNA: TGCAGTGCCCCCCCTGACAGGGTAAGGGTCTACGAGCAGTACTTC

J: TRBJ1-2
V: TRBV29-1
size: .
D: TRBD1
CDR3: CSVPDPGQGNGYTF
DNA: TGCAGCGTTCCAGACCCGGGACAGGGGAATGGCTACACCTTC

J: TRBJ2-5
V: TRBV10-3
size: .
D: .
CDR3: CAISVRSEETQYF
DNA: TGTGCCATCAGTGTACGGTCAGAAGAGACCCAGTACTTC

J: TRBJ1-6
V: TRBV6-1
size: many
D: TRBD1
CDR3: CASRPNPGQGVSPLHF
DNA: TGTGCCAGCAGACCTAATCCGGGACAGGGGGTTTCACCCCTCCACTTT

J: TRBJ1-2
V: TRBV6-5
size: few
D: .
CDR3: CASSYSRQSYGYTF
DNA: TGTGCCAGCAGTTACTCGCGACAGAGCTATGGCTACACCTTC

J: TRBJ2-7
V: TRBV6-2/TRBV6-3
size: few
D: TRBD1
CDR3: CASSYPSGGQEEQYF
DNA: TGTGCCAGCAGTTACCCGTCAGGGGGACAGGAAGAGCAGTACTTC

J: TRBJ2-2
V: TRBV12-3/TRBV12-4
size: few
D: TRBD2
CDR3: CASIYSGRGNTGELFF
DNA: TGTGCCAGCATCTATAGCGGGAGAGGGAACACCGGGGAGCTGTTTTTT

J: TRBJ1-2
V: TRBV19
size: .
D: .
CDR3: CASSIVGSGDGYTF
DNA: TGTGCCAGTAGTATAGTGGGCAGTGGGGACGGCTACACCTTC

J: TRBJ2-5
V: TRBV9
size: few
D: TRBD2
CDR3: CASSVGGRAETQYF
DNA: TGTGCCAGCAGCGTGGGGGGGAGGGCGGAGACCCAGTACTTC

J: TRBJ2-7
V: TRBV28
size: .
D: TRBD1
CDR3: CASSSTGTGPYEQYF
DNA: TGTGCCAGCAGCTCCACTGGGACAGGCCCCTACGAGCAGTACTTC

J: TRBJ2-5
V: TRBV5-5
size: .
D: .
CDR3: CVSSLVALETQYF
DNA: TGTGTCAGCAGCTTGGTGGCTCTGGAGACCCAGTACTTC

J: TRBJ1-2
V: TRBV6-1
size: many
D: .
CDR3: CASSTRTEVYGYTF
DNA: TGTGCCAGCAGTACCCGGACAGAAGTTTATGGCTACACCTTC

J: TRBJ1-5
V: TRBV19
size: many
D: .
CDR3: CASSSPVGRQPQHF
DNA: TGTGCCAGTAGCTCCCCGGTGGGCAGACAGCCCCAGCATTTT

J: TRBJ2-6
V: TRBV7-2
size: once
D: TRBD2
CDR3: CASTKFTSGGRGANVLTF
DNA: TGTGCCAGCACTAAATTTACCTCCGGGGGGAGAGGGGCCAACGTCCTGACTTTC

J: TRBJ1-2
V: TRBV5-6
size: .
D: .
CDR3: CASSLVYRENYGYTF
DNA: TGTGCCAGCAGCTTGGTGTACAGGGAGAACTATGGCTACACCTTC